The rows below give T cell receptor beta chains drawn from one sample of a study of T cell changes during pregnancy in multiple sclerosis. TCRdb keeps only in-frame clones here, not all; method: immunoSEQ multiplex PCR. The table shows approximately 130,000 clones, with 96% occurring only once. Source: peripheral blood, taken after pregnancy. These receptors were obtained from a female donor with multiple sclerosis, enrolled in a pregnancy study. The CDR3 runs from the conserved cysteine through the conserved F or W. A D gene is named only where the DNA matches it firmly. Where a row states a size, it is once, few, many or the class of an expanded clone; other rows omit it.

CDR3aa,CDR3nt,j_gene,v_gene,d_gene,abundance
CASSSDQGARYGYTF,TGTGCCAGTAGTAGCGATCAGGGGGCGCGCTATGGCTACACCTTC,TRBJ1-2,TRBV19,TRBD1,.
CATGLAGGMGGELFF,TGCGCCACAGGACTAGCGGGAGGGATGGGCGGGGAGCTGTTTTTT,TRBJ2-2,TRBV4-1,TRBD2,.
CASSLVQGWVLDEQFF,TGTGCCAGCAGCTTAGTTCAGGGCTGGGTACTGGATGAGCAGTTCTTC,TRBJ2-1,TRBV7-9,.,.
CASNSGRAGYEQYF,TGTGCCAGCAATAGCGGGAGGGCCGGGTACGAGCAGTACTTC,TRBJ2-7,TRBV19,TRBD2,.
CASSFVGGSLSGELFF,TGTGCCAGCAGTTTCGTAGGCGGGAGTCTATCCGGGGAGCTGTTTTTT,TRBJ2-2,TRBV28,TRBD2,.
CASSLQGNRDEQYF,TGTGCCAGCAGCTTGCAGGGGAACCGGGACGAGCAGTACTTC,TRBJ2-7,TRBV7-2,.,.
CASRTGVDSNQPQHF,TGTGCCAGCAGAACAGGGGTAGACAGCAATCAGCCCCAGCATTTT,TRBJ1-5,TRBV27,TRBD1,.
CASSGRFWSSYNEQFF,TGTGCCAGCAGTGGCCGCTTCTGGAGCTCCTACAATGAGCAGTTCTTC,TRBJ2-1,TRBV6-1,.,.
CASSHLAGVPGELFF,TGTGCCAGCAGCCACCTAGCGGGAGTTCCCGGGGAGCTGTTTTTT,TRBJ2-2,TRBV14,TRBD2,.
CASSASDRGNEQYF,TGTGCCAGCAGTGCATCGGACAGGGGAAACGAGCAGTACTTC,TRBJ2-7,TRBV25-1,TRBD1,.
CASRLPGGIGETQYF,TGCGCCAGCAGACTCCCGGGGGGGATTGGAGAGACCCAGTACTTC,TRBJ2-5,TRBV5-1,TRBD2,once
CSVERVLNTEAFF,TGCAGCGTTGAACGGGTCTTGAACACTGAAGCTTTCTTT,TRBJ1-1,TRBV29-1,.,.
CASSPAGGQLAYEQYF,TGTGCCAGTAGCCCTGCCGGGGGGCAGCTAGCCTACGAGCAGTACTTC,TRBJ2-7,TRBV19,.,.
CASSRTSGNHEQYF,TGTGCCAGTAGCCGAACTAGCGGGAACCACGAGCAGTACTTC,TRBJ2-7,TRBV19,TRBD2,.
CASRQGAGNIQYF,TGTGCCAGCAGACAGGGGGCTGGAAACATTCAGTACTTC,TRBJ2-4,TRBV14,TRBD1,.
CASSRSTGGFKLFF,TGTGCCAGCAGTCGGAGTACGGGAGGTTTTAAACTGTTTTTT,TRBJ1-4,TRBV6-5,.,once
CASAGTVLLGYTF,TGTGCCAGCGCCGGGACAGTCCTTCTCGGCTACACCTTC,TRBJ1-2,TRBV27,TRBD1,.
CASSQLPGANVLTF,TGTGCCAGCAGCCAACTACCTGGGGCCAACGTCCTGACTTTC,TRBJ2-6,TRBV27,.,.
CASSPKTGAEAFF,TGTGCCAGCTCACCGAAAACGGGGGCTGAAGCTTTCTTT,TRBJ1-1,TRBV18,.,.
CASTLGGLTYNEQFF,TGTGCCAGCACCCTGGGGGGTTTAACCTACAATGAGCAGTTCTTC,TRBJ2-1,TRBV28,.,.
CASSISGRGYEQYF,TGTGCCAGCAGCATAAGCGGGAGGGGTTACGAGCAGTACTTC,TRBJ2-7,TRBV11-2,TRBD2,few
CASRRGSNTGELFF,TGTGCCAGCAGGCGGGGCTCGAACACCGGGGAGCTGTTTTTT,TRBJ2-2,TRBV9,.,.
CASEGQGNQPQHF,TGTGCCAGCGAGGGACAGGGAAATCAGCCCCAGCATTTT,TRBJ1-5,TRBV28,TRBD1,.
CASSLGVGGLAFF,TGTGCCAGCAGCTTAGGAGTCGGGGGGCTGGCTTTCTTT,TRBJ1-1,TRBV7-2,.,.
CASSLSSSGYEQYF,TGTGCCAGCAGCTTATCATCTAGCGGTTACGAGCAGTACTTC,TRBJ2-7,TRBV7-2,TRBD2,.
CASSPSGLPSYNEQFF,TGTGCCAGCAGTCCGTCGGGACTCCCCTCCTACAATGAGCAGTTCTTC,TRBJ2-1,TRBV28,.,.
CASSRLDRDGDGYTF,TGTGCCAGCAGCCGACTGGACCGGGATGGGGATGGCTACACCTTC,TRBJ1-2,TRBV5-6,.,once
CASSARGMAGELFF,TGTGCCAGCAGTGCCCGGGGGATGGCCGGGGAGCTGTTTTTT,TRBJ2-2,TRBV6-4,.,.
CASSLFGGGGNQPQHF,TGTGCCAGCAGTTTATTTGGTGGGGGCGGCAATCAGCCCCAGCATTTT,TRBJ1-5,TRBV28,.,.
CASSLGLAVSTDTQYF,TGTGCCAGCAGCTTAGGACTAGCGGTTAGCACAGATACGCAGTATTTT,TRBJ2-3,TRBV7-3,TRBD2,.
CATSRDRASGSITNEQFF,TGTGCCACCAGCAGAGATCGGGCTAGCGGGTCGATAACCAATGAGCAGTTCTTC,TRBJ2-1,TRBV15,TRBD2,.
CASSPVREQSIKQYF,TGTGCCAGCAGCCCCGTCCGGGAGCAAAGTATTAAGCAGTACTTC,TRBJ2-7,TRBV5-4,.,.
CASSSARGNQPQHF,TGTGCCAGCAGTTCCGCCAGGGGCAATCAGCCCCAGCATTTT,TRBJ1-5,TRBV6-5,.,.
CASNGQGGGQETQYF,TGTGCCAGCAATGGACAGGGTGGGGGACAAGAGACCCAGTACTTC,TRBJ2-5,TRBV6-5,TRBD1,.
CATSRDRGLVAGPVTNEQFF,TGTGCCACCAGCAGAGATCGTGGCCTGGTAGCGGGCCCGGTAACCAATGAGCAGTTCTTC,TRBJ2-1,TRBV15,TRBD2,.
CSVVAGGKGEQYF,TGCAGCGTTGTAGCGGGAGGGAAGGGCGAGCAGTACTTC,TRBJ2-7,TRBV29-1,TRBD2,.
CASSRGSGGSNEQFF,TGCGCCAGCAGCAGGGGATCGGGCGGGAGCAATGAGCAGTTCTTC,TRBJ2-1,TRBV5-1,TRBD2,once
CSVEAGLAGGTSSYEQYF,TGCAGCGTTGAAGCGGGACTAGCGGGAGGGACGAGCTCCTACGAGCAGTACTTC,TRBJ2-7,TRBV29-1,TRBD2,.
CASSLVRAFYNEQFF,TGTGCCAGCAGCTTGGTGCGGGCCTTCTACAATGAGCAGTTCTTC,TRBJ2-1,TRBV7-6,.,.
CASSLGPQPQHF,TGTGCCAGCAGCTTAGGGCCTCAGCCCCAGCATTTT,TRBJ1-5,TRBV7-9,.,few
CAWGAGTSGRWSYNEQFF,TGTGCCTGGGGCGCGGGGACTAGCGGGAGGTGGTCCTACAATGAGCAGTTCTTC,TRBJ2-1,TRBV30,TRBD2,.
CASGHGTSNEKLFF,TGTGCCAGCGGACACGGGACAAGTAATGAAAAACTGTTTTTT,TRBJ1-4,TRBV6-5,.,.